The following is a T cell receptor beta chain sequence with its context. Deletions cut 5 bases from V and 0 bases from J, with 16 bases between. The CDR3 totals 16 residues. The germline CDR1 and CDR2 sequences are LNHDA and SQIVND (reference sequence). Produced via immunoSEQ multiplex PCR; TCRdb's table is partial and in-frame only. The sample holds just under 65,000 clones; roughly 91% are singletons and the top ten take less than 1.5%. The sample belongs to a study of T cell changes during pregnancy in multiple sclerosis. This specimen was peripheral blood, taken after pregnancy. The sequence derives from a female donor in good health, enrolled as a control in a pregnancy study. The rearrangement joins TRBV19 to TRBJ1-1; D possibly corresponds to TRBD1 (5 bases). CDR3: CASSQREDTMNTEAFF. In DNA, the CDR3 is TGTGCCAGTAGTCAAAGGGAGGACACCATGAACACTGAAGCTTTCTTT.